This passage covers 15 T cell receptor beta chains from one sample sequenced in a study of regulatory T cells in long-lasting Graves disease. Specified time point: newly diagnosed GD, antithyroid drugs for less than 3 months. RNA extracted from PBMCs served as the sequencing template. Through Arm-PCR of CDR3 regions and iRepertoire HTBI primers, TCR beta libraries were built. Via MiXCR, TCRdb re-called the multiplex PCR reads, giving one row per CDR3 protein. The sample lists about 540,000 distinct CDR3 sequences, roughly 14% seen once, with roughly 10% in the top ten. These same records also appear under a second study, on T cells in Graves' hyperthyroidism and ophthalmopathy.

The specimen was peripheral blood mononuclear cells (PBMCs), collected at new diagnosis, from a patient treated with antithyroid drugs. The receptor set was obtained from a man younger than 45 with Graves disease.

This clonotype was detected many times. The chain has TRBV5-1 and TRBJ1-1, with 7 bases lining up with TRBD1. CDR3 length: 16 amino acids. Germline loops: CDR1 SGHRS, CDR2 YFSETQ. Unmatched junction bases numbered 9, after V lost 0 bases and J lost 4 bases. The DNA of the CDR3 is TGCGCCAGCAGCTTGGAAATCGAACAGGGGAGCACTGAAGCTTTCTTT. Residues: CASSLEIEQGSTEAFF. Full variable domain (missing parts from reference TRBV5-1 and TRBJ1-1): KAGVTQTPRYLIKTRGQQVTLSCSPISGHRSVSWYQQTPGQGLQFLFEYFSETQRNKGNFPGRFSGRQFSNSRSEMNVSTLELGDSALYLCASSLEIEQGSTEAFFGQGTRLTVV.

This sequence joins TRBV20-1 and TRBJ1-2; 7 bases are a match to TRBD1. This CDR3 is built from 12 residues. Germline CDR1 DFQATT, CDR2 SNEGSKA (reference sequence). Trimming removed 5 bases from V and 2 bases from J; junction bases left unmatched: 2. In DNA form, the CDR3 reads TGCAGTGCTGAGACAGGGAACTATGGCTACACCTTC. Its translation: CSAETGNYGYTF.

On this clonotype itself: A much more abundant neighbour one base away suggests this may be a read error. The chain recombines TRBV6-2 or TRBV6-3 with TRBJ2-5; no reliable D call. The length of the CDR3 is 17 residues. Trimming took off 6 bases at V and 0 bases at J, with 20 bases between the two ends. The V gene's germline CDR1 is MNHEY and CDR2 SVGEGT. CDR3 sequence: CASSPNPRRGDQETQYF. DNA for the CDR3: TGTGCCAGCAGCCCCAACCCGAGGAGAGGAGACCAAGAGACCCAGTACTTC.

This clonotype has a count of ten or more. The rearrangement uses TRBV20-1 and TRBJ2-7, with D possibly TRBD1 on 5 matching bases. The CDR3 contains 13 residues. Trimming removed 6 bases from V and 1 base from J, with 13 bases in between. CDR1 and CDR2 from the germline V gene are DFQATT and SNEGSKA (reference sequence). CDR3 amino acids: CSAIWGGSYEQYF. The DNA of the CDR3 is TGCAGTGCCATATGGGGCGGTTCCTACGAGCAGTACTTC.

This chain joins TRBV19 and TRBJ1-5; D unresolved. The CDR3 consists of 15 residues. Trimming shortened V by 1 base and J by 1 base, and 8 bases separated the two germline ends. Germline V gene data show CDR1 as LNHDA and CDR2 as SQIVND (reference sequence). In nucleotides, the CDR3 is TGTGCCAGTAGTATAGGGCGGCAGAGCAATCAGCCCCAGCATTTT. Amino acid sequence: CASSIGRQSNQPQHF.

The sample holds many counts of this clonotype. The chain carries TRBV9 and TRBJ2-1, with 10 positions matching TRBD2. Per germline, CDR1 SGDLS and CDR2 YYNGEE. This CDR3 comprises 15 residues. V lost 3 bases to trimming and J lost 7 bases; unmatched junction nucleotides: 7. The CDR3 nucleotides read TGTGCCAGCAGCGACCTAGCGGGAGTATGGAATGAGCAGTTCTTC. It yields the protein CASSDLAGVWNEQFF.

J is TRBJ1-4 and V is TRBV15, with D uncertain. CDR1 is LNHNV and CDR2 is YYDKDF in the germline V gene (reference sequence). V dropped 11 bases and J dropped 0 bases, with 13 bases sitting between them. CDR3 length: 14 residues. In DNA, the CDR3 is TGTGCCTCGACCACCAGTGCAACTAATGAAAAACTGTTTTTT. Residues: CASTTSATNEKLFF.

This clonotype was seen repeatedly, ten times or more. This chain uses TRBV12-3 or TRBV12-4 with TRBJ2-7; possibly TRBD2 for D (7 bases). The CDR3 has 16 residues. Deletions cut 3 bases from V and 2 bases from J, with 17 bases between. The CDR3 sequence: CASSFTWGGPTYEQYF. Written as DNA, the CDR3 is TGTGCCAGCAGTTTTACCTGGGGGGGGCCAACCTACGAGCAGTACTTC.

The chain is built from TRBV4-1 and TRBJ1-1; TRBD1 aligns across 8 bases. This CDR3 is built from 17 residues. The J segment lost 0 bases and the V segment lost 4 bases, leaving 10 bases of the junction unmatched. Germline lookup yields CDR1 MGHRA and CDR2 YSYEKL. CDR3: CASSLGFRTGMNTEAFF. CDR3 nucleotide sequence: TGCGCCAGCAGCCTGGGGTTTAGGACAGGGATGAACACTGAAGCTTTCTTT.

This clonotype was counted at least ten times. J is TRBJ1-2 and V is TRBV20-1, with a tentative D call TRBD1 (6 bases). Trimming left V 0 bases short and J 4 bases short, with 12 bases between. Germline lookup yields CDR1 DFQATT and CDR2 SNEGSKA (reference sequence). The CDR3 totals 14 residues. The CDR3 protein is CSAREGGGGYGYTF. The DNA of the CDR3 is TGCAGTGCTAGAGAGGGTGGAGGGGGCTATGGCTACACCTTC.

This clonotype was seen at least ten times. The rearrangement uses TRBV28 and TRBJ1-6; D is ambiguous. The CDR3 totals 17 residues. Germline lookup yields CDR1 MDHEN and CDR2 SYDVKM. V gave up 7 bases and J gave up 8 bases, with 24 bases separating them. The CDR3 nucleotides are TGTGCCAGCAATTTCTACACTGGGTGGGCGGGTGATTCACCCCTCCACTTT. It specifies CASNFYTGWAGDSPLHF.

This clonotype was counted ten times or more. Just one base apart from a much larger clone, this may be a read error. The chain employs TRBV27 and TRBJ1-5; a possible D gene is TRBD1 (6 bases). Germline V gene lookup returns CDR1 MNHEY and CDR2 SMNVEV (reference sequence). This CDR3 spans 16 amino acids. V lost 5 bases to trimming and J lost 7 bases, with 21 bases between them. The CDR3 region has the DNA TGTGCCAGCAGTAGTCTGGGGACAAGGGGTCGGCAGCCCCAGCATTTT. This gives the protein CASSSLGTRGRQPQHF.

This clonotype was seen only a few times. The chain has TRBV5-5 and TRBJ2-1, with TRBD2 matching over 11 bases. This CDR3 has 17 amino acids. V lost 2 bases and J lost 7; bases outside the gene matches: 11. Germline V CDR1 and CDR2: SGHKS, YYEKEE (reference sequence). The CDR3 DNA follows: TGTGCCAGCAGCTTAGCCGCTACTAGCGGGAGTTGGAATGAGCAGTTCTTC. It specifies CASSLAATSGSWNEQFF.

This clonotype showed up many times. V usage is TRBV2 and J usage is TRBJ2-3; the D is unclear. V dropped 2 bases and J dropped 5 bases, with 8 bases sitting between them. The germline V gene encodes CDR1 SNHLY and CDR2 FYNNEI. This CDR3 comprises 13 residues. The CDR3, as DNA: TGTGCCAGCAGTGAACTCGCGTTAGATACGCAGTATTTT. Its protein product is CASSELALDTQYF.

This sequence joins TRBV27 and TRBJ2-7; TRBD1 matches 9 bases. V lost 3 bases and J lost 4; bases outside the gene matches: 16. The CDR3 is made up of 18 amino acids. Germline CDR1 is MNHEY and CDR2 is SMNVEV (reference sequence). The CDR3 DNA reads TGTGCCAGCAGTTTTAACAGGGGGCCCGGGCGCGGGAGTTACGAGCAGTACTTC. Amino acids: CASSFNRGPGRGSYEQYF.